The sequence of this T cell receptor (beta chain) was determined in a study of cytomegalovirus exposure and HLA in healthy donors. TCRdb keeps only in-frame clones here, not all; method: immunoSEQ multiplex PCR. This repertoire shows about 300,000 clones, approximately 90% found once; its top ten account for approximately 0.9%. The length of the CDR3 is 15 residues. The V gene's germline CDR1 is MNHEY and CDR2 SVGAGI. V lost 0 bases to trimming and J lost 2 bases; unmatched junction nucleotides: 3. The sequencing sample was made of PBMCs. The TCR comes from a woman in her late teens or twenties in good health and CMV-seronegative. This chain connects TRBV6-5 to TRBJ2-7; the match to TRBD1 covers 8 bases. Here the CDR3 DNA reads TGTGCCAGCAGTTACTCGACAGGGGTTGCCTACGAGCAGTACTTC. Translating gives CASSYSTGVAYEQYF.